Sequencing of this T cell receptor (beta chain) was carried out in a study of CD8+ T cells in alopecia areata. Study-wide results and caveats: Sequences from scalp samples also cover resident alphabeta T cells of normal skin. Higher clonality and more expanded CD8+ clones appeared in lesional than normal scalp.

cDNA reverse transcribed from extracted RNA served as the sequencing template. The assay was immunoSEQ multiplex PCR, and TCRdb's table has in-frame clones only and misses some. This table holds over 95,000 clones, roughly 56% found once. Comment on this clone: The antigen is not known.

Documented treatment: oral pan-JAK inhibitor, 5-10 mg twice daily. Looked up from germline, CDR1 is SGHDN and CDR2 is FVKESK. This CDR3 is 14 amino acids long. Trimming removed 3 bases from V and 7 bases from J, with 10 bases in between. The chain employs TRBV14 and TRBJ1-6; D is perhaps TRBD1 (5 bases). The clonotype comes from a human donor with alopecia areata. The sample in question was CD4+ T cells sorted from blood, obtained at week 24, from a patient treated with tofacitinib. CDR3 in DNA: TGTGCCAGCAGCCAGCGGCCAGGGAATTCACCCCTCCACTTT. Translation: CASSQRPGNSPLHF.